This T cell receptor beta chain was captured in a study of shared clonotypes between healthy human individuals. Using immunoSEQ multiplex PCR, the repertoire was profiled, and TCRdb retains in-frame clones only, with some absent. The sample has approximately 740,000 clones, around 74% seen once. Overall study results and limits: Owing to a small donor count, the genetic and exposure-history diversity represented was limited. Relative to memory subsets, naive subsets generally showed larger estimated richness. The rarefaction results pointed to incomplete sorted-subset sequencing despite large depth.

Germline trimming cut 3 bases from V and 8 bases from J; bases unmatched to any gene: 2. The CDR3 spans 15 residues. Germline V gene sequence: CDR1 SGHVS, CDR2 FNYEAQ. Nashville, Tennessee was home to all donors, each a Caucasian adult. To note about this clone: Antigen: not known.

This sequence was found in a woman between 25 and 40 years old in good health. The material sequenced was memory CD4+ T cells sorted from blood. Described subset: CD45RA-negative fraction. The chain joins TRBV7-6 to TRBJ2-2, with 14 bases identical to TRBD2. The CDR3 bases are TGTGCCAGCAGCTTCGGGACTAGCGGGAGAGGGGAGCTGTTTTTT. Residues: CASSFGTSGRGELFF.